This TCR beta chain appears in the sequencing data of a study of blood T cell repertoires in COVID-19. This CDR3 region has 17 residues. CDR1 is SNHLY, CDR2 FYNNEI, per germline. V lost 7 bases to trimming and J lost 2 bases; unmatched junction nucleotides: 9. The repertoire was sequenced with immunoSEQ multiplex PCR; TCRdb's copy has only in-frame clones and lacks some. The repertoire holds approximately 110,000 clones, around four fifths seen once, with approximately 0.75% in the top ten. The sequence was collected from a woman in her 70s with acute or convalescent COVID-19. The chain uses TRBV2 and TRBJ2-3; 13 bases fit TRBD2. Input material: peripheral blood. CDR3 bases: TGTGCCAGCAACCCCGGGACTAGCGGGGCATACACAGATACGCAGTATTTT. Translation: CASNPGTSGAYTDTQYF.